This T cell receptor (beta chain) was sequenced in a study of shared clonotypes between healthy human individuals (dated by TCRdb to 2020 to 2021). Notes on the research overall: The cohort comprised a couple of women and three men aged 18 to 49 years. For each donor, CD4 naive and CD4 memory were each run on three plates, CD8 naive on two plates, and CD8 memory on one plate. To estimate repertoire size and how much clonotype sharing occurs between individuals, the study deeply sequenced the blood TCR repertoires of several healthy adults. Libraries were prepared and TCR repertoires were sequenced by different laboratories using diverse techniques, in order to increase sequencing depth and limit assay-specific biases. Between about 0.94 and 8.9 billion PBMCs per donor were obtained by leukapheresis. Overall results and qualifications from the work: When four donors were compared, the shared fraction of clonotypes was about 5.5% for naive CD4, more than 3% for naive CD8, more than 2% for memory CD4, and 0.35% to 0.4% for memory CD8. Rarefaction of sorted-subset datasets indicated incomplete sequencing despite the large sequencing depth. The genetic and exposure-history diversity represented was limited by the small number of donors. Sampling was restricted to blood, and TCR repertoires in tissues likely differ from the TCR repertoires found in blood. Compared with non-shared clonotypes, clonotypes shared by all four sorted-subset donors had higher generation probabilities. Naive subsets generally had larger estimated clonotype richness than memory subsets. Pairwise subsampling indicated that sequencing depth was expected to affect the degree of clonotype sharing among donors.

Remarks on this clone: The target of this receptor is not known. Per-nucleotide qualities are absent, and no much larger clonotype sits a single base away.

CD8 naive samples were obtained by positive selection for CCR7 among CD45RO-negative cells, yielding a CD45RA+CCR7+ population from which TemRA cells were excluded. The donors were healthy, HIV-negative adults who had no recently reported acute infections or vaccinations. Every donor was a Caucasian adult living in Nashville, Tennessee, USA. Blood was collected by leukapheresis, and PBMCs were isolated by Ficoll-Histopaque density gradient centrifugation and then cryopreserved in liquid nitrogen vapor phase. Analytical flow cytometry was used to check the purity and quantity of every magnetically sorted T cell population. From each sorted fraction, genomic DNA was isolated and quantified by UV absorbance on a Nanodrop 2000c. Ends trimmed: V by 3 bases, J by 3 bases; bases unmatched to a gene: 11. The CDR3 covers 16 residues, taking in both the cysteine and the phenylalanine. Only the CDR3 DNA is retained, 48 bases long and in frame from the first base. Per the germline V gene, KGHSH is the CDR1 and LQKENI is the CDR2.

Using the deep immunoSEQ assay, TCR CDR3 regions were amplified from genomic DNA by multiplex PCR. For each cell subset, the extracted genomic DNA was distributed evenly across all wells of several immunoSEQ 96-well plates, and each plate served as one replicate. For sorted subsets, each replicate PCR was loaded with approximately 0.2 ug genomic DNA, equivalent to 30,000 or so T cell genomes. Purified libraries were measured with a Qubit 3.0 fluorometer, size-checked on a Bioanalyzer 2100, and measured again with the KAPA Library Quantification kit. Every immunoSEQ 96-well plate was sequenced on a dedicated single-read 150-cycle Illumina NextSeq 550 flow cell. The published analysis was carried out like this. The immunoSEQ output contained only junctional sequences without quality scores, so filtering could not match that applied to full-length reads. To assign V/J genes and CDR3, sequences were annotated using PyIR, a Python wrapper for IgBLAST v1.9, with IMGT germline references. Reads with weak V/J assignments (E-value above 1e-6), missing CDR3, stop codons, out-of-frame junctions, or ambiguous translated residues were removed. V3J clonotypes were defined as sequences sharing an identical inferred V gene, J gene, and CDR3 amino acid sequence. Percentage overlap between repertoires was computed as shared unique clonotypes divided by the size of the smaller repertoire. Three approaches were used to assess repertoire richness: RTK rarefaction, the Chao1 estimator, and Recon v2.1 estimates of unobserved clonotypes. Generation probabilities for all TCRbeta clonotypes obtained by the gDNA method from a handful of donors were computed using OLGA. This is the immuneACCESS table as TCRdb keeps it, with only in-frame sequences that have V and J called. A part of the clones is gone; compared with another copy, unresolved V genes explain less than half, and the rest is unexplained. Clonal size and the V and J genes are those of that table, whereas D and trimming came from the DNA. The sample profile shows approximately 2,200,000 clones; 85% to 95% of them were found once. The ten largest clonotypes hold under 2% of the sample.

Sequencing was done on a sample of naive CD8+ T cells from PBMCs. The sample's cell subset or site label is to be understood as: CD45RA+CCR7+. The receptor was derived from a man younger than 35 in good health. Some clones in this sample may be carry-over from other donors' samples. The V gene is TRBV18 and the J gene is TRBJ2-7; a stretch of 7 junction bases matches TRBD1. The CDR3 in this case is CASSPGGQILGYEQYF. The nucleotides are TGTGCCAGCTCACCTGGGGGACAGATTCTCGGCTACGAGCAGTACTTC.